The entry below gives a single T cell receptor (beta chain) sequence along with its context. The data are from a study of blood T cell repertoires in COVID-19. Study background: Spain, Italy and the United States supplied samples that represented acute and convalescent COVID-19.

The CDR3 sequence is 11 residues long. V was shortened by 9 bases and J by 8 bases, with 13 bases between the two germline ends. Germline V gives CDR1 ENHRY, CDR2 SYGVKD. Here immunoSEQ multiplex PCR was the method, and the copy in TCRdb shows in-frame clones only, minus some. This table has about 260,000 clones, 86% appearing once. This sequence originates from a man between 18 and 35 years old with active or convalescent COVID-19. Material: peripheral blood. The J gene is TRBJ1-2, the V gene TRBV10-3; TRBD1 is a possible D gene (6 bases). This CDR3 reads CAISSGDGYTF. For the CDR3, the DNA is TGTGCCATAAGCTCAGGGGACGGCTACACCTTC.